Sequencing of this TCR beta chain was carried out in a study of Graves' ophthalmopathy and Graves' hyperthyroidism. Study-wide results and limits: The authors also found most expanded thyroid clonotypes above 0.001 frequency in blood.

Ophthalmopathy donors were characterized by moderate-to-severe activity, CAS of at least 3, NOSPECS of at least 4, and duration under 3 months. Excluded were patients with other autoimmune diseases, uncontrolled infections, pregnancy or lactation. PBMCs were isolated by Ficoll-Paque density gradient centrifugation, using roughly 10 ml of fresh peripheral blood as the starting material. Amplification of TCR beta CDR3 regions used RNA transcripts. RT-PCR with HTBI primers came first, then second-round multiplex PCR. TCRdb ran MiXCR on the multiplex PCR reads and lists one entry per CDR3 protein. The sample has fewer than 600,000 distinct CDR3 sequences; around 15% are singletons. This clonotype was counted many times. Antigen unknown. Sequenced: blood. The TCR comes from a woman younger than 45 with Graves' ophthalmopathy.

The CDR3 DNA reads TGTGCCTCTAGAGGTCAGGGGATCGGCACTGAAGCTTTCTTT. Amino acids: CASRGQGIGTEAFF. The chain recombines TRBV7-2 with TRBJ1-1; D is possibly TRBD1 (6 bases). Deletions cut 11 bases from V and 4 bases from J, with 20 bases between. The germline CDR1 and CDR2 sequences are SGHTA and FQGNSA. CDR3 length: 14 residues.